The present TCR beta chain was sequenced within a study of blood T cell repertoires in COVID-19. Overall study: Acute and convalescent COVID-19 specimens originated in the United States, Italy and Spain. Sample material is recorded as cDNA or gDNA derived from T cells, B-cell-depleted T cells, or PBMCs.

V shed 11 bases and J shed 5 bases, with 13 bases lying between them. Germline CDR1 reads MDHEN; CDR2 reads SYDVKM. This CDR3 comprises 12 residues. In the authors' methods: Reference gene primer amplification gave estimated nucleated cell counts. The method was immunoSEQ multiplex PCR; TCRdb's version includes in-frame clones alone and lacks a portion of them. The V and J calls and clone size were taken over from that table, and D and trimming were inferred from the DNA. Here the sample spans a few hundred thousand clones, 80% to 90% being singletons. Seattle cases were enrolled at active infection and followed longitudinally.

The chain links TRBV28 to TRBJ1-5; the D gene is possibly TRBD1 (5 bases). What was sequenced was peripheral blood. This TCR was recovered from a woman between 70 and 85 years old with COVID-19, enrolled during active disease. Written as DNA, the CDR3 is TGTGCCTCCAAAGGAGGGGATCAGCCCCAGCATTTT. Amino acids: CASKGGDQPQHF.